The 22 T cell receptor beta chains below all came from one sample that was sequenced in a study of control samples from healthy donors and cancer patients. The data were produced by immunoSEQ multiplex PCR, yet TCRdb's version contains in-frame clones alone and is incomplete. The sample lists 55,000 to 80,000 clones, more than 70% occurring once. Sequenced sample: PBMCs. These receptors came from a man in his 60s with colorectal cancer.

The chain has TRBV6-5 and TRBJ2-7; the match to TRBD2 covers 10 bases. V was pared by 6 bases and J by 2 bases, with 4 bases of the junction left unmatched. The CDR3 consists of 14 residues. Germline V lookup: CDR1 MNHEY, CDR2 SVGAGI. The CDR3 DNA follows: TGTGCCAGCAGGTTAGCGGGGGGAGCCTACGAGCAGTACTTC. Its translation is CASRLAGGAYEQYF.

J is TRBJ1-5 and V is TRBV28; 8 positions match TRBD1. Germline CDR1 reads MDHEN; CDR2 reads SYDVKM. V gave up 3 bases and J gave up 6 bases; unmatched junction bases: 4. The CDR3 contains 14 residues. The CDR3 nucleotides read TGTGCCAGCAGTTTGTGGCAGGGGGCTCAGCCCCAGCATTTT. It is translated as CASSLWQGAQPQHF.

The chain combines TRBV18 with TRBJ1-1; 7 bases line up with TRBD1. This CDR3 spans 14 amino acids. The V and J ends lost 4 bases and 5 bases, in that order; junction bases with no gene match: 7. The germline V gene has CDR1 KGHSH and CDR2 LQKENI. The chain's CDR3 is CASSQSAGGTEAFF. CDR3 DNA sequence: TGTGCCAGCTCACAATCGGCAGGGGGGACTGAAGCTTTCTTT.

This chain connects TRBV7-9 to TRBJ2-7, with 10 bases aligning to TRBD1. V was pared by 5 bases and J by 5 bases, with 6 bases of the junction left unmatched. CDR1 SEHNR and CDR2 FQNEAQ come from the germline V gene (reference sequence). The CDR3 totals 14 residues. The CDR3 nucleotides are TGTGCCAGCAGCCCCAGACAGGGGGCCAACGAGCAGTACTTC. Translating it yields CASSPRQGANEQYF.

The chain couples TRBV10-3 to TRBJ2-5; D is possibly TRBD2 (6 bases). The CDR3 length is 16 residues. The V gene's germline CDR1 is ENHRY and CDR2 SYGVKD. V was shortened by 4 bases and J by 2 bases, with 17 bases between the two germline ends. CDR3 region: CAISGPLASRQETQYF. CDR3 in DNA: TGTGCCATCAGTGGTCCCCTAGCGAGTAGACAAGAGACCCAGTACTTC.

This clone was seen a handful of times. The V call is TRBV6-5, the J call TRBJ1-1; weak D call: TRBD1 (5 bases). With 5 bases removed from V and 2 bases from J, the gap between germline ends came to 12 bases. The CDR3 length is 14 residues. CDR1 and CDR2 (germline): MNHEY, SVGAGI. CDR3 DNA: TGTGCCAGCAGTCAGCGACAGTTAAACACTGAAGCTTTCTTT. Protein product: CASSQRQLNTEAFF.

Here the CDR3 reads CASRPTGSSYNEQFF. The CDR3 DNA reads as TGTGCCAGCCGACCGACAGGGAGCTCCTACAATGAGCAGTTCTTC. V is TRBV6-5 and J is TRBJ2-1; 7 positions match TRBD1. The CDR3 is 15 amino acids. Trimming at V came to 8 bases and at J to 0 bases, leaving 7 bases not matched to a gene. Germline CDR1 MNHEY, CDR2 SVGAGI.

This chain joins TRBV21-1 and TRBJ1-6. TRBV21-1 is flagged as a pseudogene. The CDR3 is made up of 14 amino acids. CDR3 in amino acids: CASMNGVDNSPLHF. CDR3 in DNA: TGTGCCAGCATGAATGGGGTGGATAATTCACCCCTCCACTTT.

The V and J genes are TRBV5-4 and TRBJ2-3; D gene ambiguous. There are 14 residues in the CDR3. CDR1 is SGHNT and CDR2 is YYREEE in the germline V gene (reference sequence). The V gene lost 0 bases and the J gene lost 1 base, with 6 bases spanning the gap. The CDR3 DNA reads TGTGCCAGCAGCTTGGACACAGGCACAGATACGCAGTATTTT. Residues: CASSLDTGTDTQYF.

The chain couples TRBV30 to TRBJ2-7; D remains ambiguous. The CDR3 covers 13 residues. Germline CDR1 GTSNPN, CDR2 SVGIG (reference sequence). Trimming left V 7 bases short and J 0 bases short, with 13 bases between. DNA for the CDR3: TGTGCCTCGACACCTAAGAGCTCCTACGAGCAGTACTTC. It is translated as CASTPKSSYEQYF.

V is TRBV4-1 and J is TRBJ2-2; TRBD2 matches 9 bases. Germline CDR1 MGHRA, CDR2 YSYEKL. The V gene end was trimmed by 7 bases and the J gene end by 3 bases; junction bases not matched to a gene: 9. The length of the CDR3 is 16 residues. The CDR3 is CASTVSGLAYTGELFF. The CDR3 nucleotides are TGCGCCAGCACCGTTAGTGGACTAGCGTACACCGGGGAGCTGTTTTTT.

Only a few counts were recorded for this clone. The CDR3 protein is CASTRGSRQPQHF. Here the CDR3 DNA reads TGTGCCAGTACCCGGGGTTCCAGGCAGCCCCAGCATTTT. The chain couples TRBV19 to TRBJ1-5; D is undetermined. V was cut by 7 bases and J by 7 bases, with 14 bases left in between. The germline gives CDR1 LNHDA, CDR2 SQIVND (reference sequence). The CDR3 contains 13 residues.

The chain employs TRBV7-6 and TRBJ2-2; TRBD1 matches at 7 bases. J was trimmed by 5 bases and V by 2 bases; bases with no gene match: 5. Germline loops: CDR1 SGHVS, CDR2 FNYEAQ. This CDR3 region has 15 residues. For the CDR3, the DNA is TGTGCCAGCAGCTTACGGACAGGTTATACCGGGGAGCTGTTTTTT. This encodes CASSLRTGYTGELFF.

The chain combines TRBV6-5 with TRBJ2-1, with D hard to call. Trimming cost V 6 bases and J 1 base, with 7 bases left between them. Germline V gene sequence: CDR1 MNHEY, CDR2 SVGAGI. This CDR3 is 13 amino acids long. DNA for the CDR3: TGTGCCAGCAGGGTAAATTCCTACAATGAGCAGTTCTTC. Amino acid sequence: CASRVNSYNEQFF.

The chain has TRBV28 and TRBJ2-3; TRBD1 aligns across 7 bases. From germline, CDR1 is MDHEN and CDR2 SYDVKM. The CDR3 has 15 amino acids. J lost 5 bases, V lost 4 bases, and 9 bases had no gene match. CDR3 region: CASSSVDRVRDTQYF. As DNA, the CDR3 is TGTGCCAGCAGTTCCGTCGACAGGGTTAGAGATACGCAGTATTTT.

This clone was picked up a small number of times. This chain connects TRBV2 to TRBJ2-5, with 11 positions matching TRBD1. Losses at the gene ends were 6 bases for V and 4 bases for J; bases not matched to a gene: 4. Germline loops: CDR1 SNHLY, CDR2 FYNNEI. This CDR3 contains 14 residues. Written as DNA, the CDR3 is TGTGCCAGCAGGGGGGACAGGGGGATAGAGACCCAGTACTTC. This translates into CASRGDRGIETQYF.

The chain uses TRBV7-3 and TRBJ1-1; D is perhaps TRBD1 (6 bases). CDR1 and CDR2 from the germline V gene are SGHTA and FQGTGA. This CDR3 has 15 residues. Trimming removed 3 bases at V and 0 bases at J, with 11 bases between. DNA for the CDR3: TGTGCCAGCAGCTTGCAGGGGTACATGAACACTGAAGCTTTCTTT. Protein product: CASSLQGYMNTEAFF.

This clone was detected only once. The CDR3 DNA sequence: TGTGCCAGCAGCTTAGTAGTTCTAGCGGGGGGCATCTCCTACAATGAGCAGTTCTTC. It translates to CASSLVVLAGGISYNEQFF. The rearrangement uses TRBV7-2 and TRBJ2-1; 11 bases agree with TRBD2. CDR1 SGHTA and CDR2 FQGNSA come from the germline V gene. This CDR3 region has 19 residues. J was trimmed by 0 bases and V by 1 base; bases with no gene match: 8.

The gene calls are TRBV7-3 and TRBJ1-1; 7 nucleotides match TRBD1. Trimming removed 0 bases from V and 2 bases from J; junction bases left unmatched: 3. The CDR3 sequence is 15 residues long. Germline V gene sequence: CDR1 SGHTA, CDR2 FQGTGA. Written as DNA, the CDR3 is TGTGCCAGCAGCTTAACGGGGACAGCTAACACTGAAGCTTTCTTT. Its protein is CASSLTGTANTEAFF.

The V gene is TRBV28, the J gene TRBJ1-4; D uncertain. The CDR3 totals 13 residues. The V end was cut by 5 bases, the J end by 8 bases, with 12 bases between. The germline V gene has CDR1 MDHEN and CDR2 SYDVKM. The CDR3 loop is CASSEVGVEKLFF. The CDR3 region has the DNA TGTGCCAGCAGTGAGGTGGGTGTGGAAAAACTGTTTTTT.

The chain employs TRBV12-3 or TRBV12-4 and TRBJ1-2; D is ambiguous. V lost 6 bases and J lost 2, with 7 bases in between. This CDR3 spans 12 amino acids. The CDR3 DNA follows: TGTGCCAGCAGCGGCGGAAACTATGGCTACACCTTC. Translated, it gives CASSGGNYGYTF.

The sample holds one count of this clone. The rearrangement uses TRBV15 and TRBJ2-1; weak D call: TRBD1 (6 bases). This CDR3 region has 15 residues. Trimming removed 5 bases from V and 0 bases from J, with 11 bases in between. From germline, CDR1 is LNHNV and CDR2 YYDKDF (reference sequence). The CDR3 region has the DNA TGTGCCACCAGCGACAGGTTACTCTCCTACAATGAGCAGTTCTTC. Translated: CATSDRLLSYNEQFF.